The clone carrying this T cell receptor (beta chain) has more than one count but fewer than ten. What it binds is unknown. The data were obtained in a study of T-cell reconstitution after alpha-beta-depleted transplantation in children. Study-level findings and limits: A year had passed since transplant, and T-cell counts and diversity by then came mostly from newly produced T cells. Surviving recipient cells, namely T cells and thymic progenitors, were the source of high day-60 TCRbeta diversity in some patients. Alpha-beta T cells present about two months after transplant were reported to originate from several hundred expanded graft clones.

Unique molecular identifiers were used to barcode this TCRbeta library. MiXCR, applied by TCRdb to the PCR reads, yields one record per CDR3 protein. The sample has about 420,000 distinct CDR3 sequences; 15% to 20% are singletons. Germline-derived CDR1 and CDR2 are SGHRS and YFSETQ. CDR3 length equals 15 residues. Germline trimming cut 1 base from V and 5 bases from J; bases unmatched to any gene: 6. J is TRBJ2-5 and V is TRBV5-1; 9 nucleotides match TRBD1. The input for sequencing was PBMCs, mostly from graft donor cells, taken 360 days after TCRalphabeta/CD19-depleted stem cell transplant. This clonotype originated in a boy less than two years old who had a stem cell transplant for Wiskott-Aldrich syndrome, so the T cells may come from the graft donor. Here the CDR3 reads CASSLWGQGRETQYF. The CDR3 DNA is TGCGCCAGCAGCTTGTGGGGACAGGGCCGGGAGACCCAGTACTTC. Filled out from reference TRBV5-1 and TRBJ2-5, the complete variable domain reads KAGVTQTPRYLIKTRGQQVTLSCSPISGHRSVSWYQQTPGQGLQFLFEYFSETQRNKGNFPGRFSGRQFSNSRSEMNVSTLELGDSALYLCASSLWGQGRETQYFGPGTRLLVL.